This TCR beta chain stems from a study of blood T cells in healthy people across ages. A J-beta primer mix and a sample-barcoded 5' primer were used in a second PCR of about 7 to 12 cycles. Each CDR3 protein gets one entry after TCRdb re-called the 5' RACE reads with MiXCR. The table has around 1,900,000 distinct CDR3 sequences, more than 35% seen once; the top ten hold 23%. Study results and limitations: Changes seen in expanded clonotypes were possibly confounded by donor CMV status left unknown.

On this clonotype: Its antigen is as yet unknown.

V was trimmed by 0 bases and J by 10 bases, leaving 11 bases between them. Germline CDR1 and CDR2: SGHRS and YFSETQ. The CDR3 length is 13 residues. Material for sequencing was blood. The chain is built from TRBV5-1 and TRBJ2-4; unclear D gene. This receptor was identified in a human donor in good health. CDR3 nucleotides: TGCGCCAGCAGCTTGGAGGTCCGTACAATTCAGTACTTC. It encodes CASSLEVRTIQYF.